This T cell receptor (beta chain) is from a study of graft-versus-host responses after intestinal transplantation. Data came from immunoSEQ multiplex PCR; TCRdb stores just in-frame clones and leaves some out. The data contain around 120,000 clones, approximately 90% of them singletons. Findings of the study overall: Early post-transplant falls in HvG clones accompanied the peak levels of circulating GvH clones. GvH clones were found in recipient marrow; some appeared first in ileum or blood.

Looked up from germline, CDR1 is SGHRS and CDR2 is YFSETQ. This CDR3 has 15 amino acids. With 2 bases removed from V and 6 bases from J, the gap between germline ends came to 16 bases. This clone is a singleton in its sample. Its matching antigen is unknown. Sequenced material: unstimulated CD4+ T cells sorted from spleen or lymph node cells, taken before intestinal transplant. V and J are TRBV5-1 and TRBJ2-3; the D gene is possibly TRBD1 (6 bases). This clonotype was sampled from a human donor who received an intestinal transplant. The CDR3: CASSFGWTQGDTQYF. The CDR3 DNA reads TGCGCCAGCAGCTTTGGGTGGACCCAGGGGGATACGCAGTATTTT.